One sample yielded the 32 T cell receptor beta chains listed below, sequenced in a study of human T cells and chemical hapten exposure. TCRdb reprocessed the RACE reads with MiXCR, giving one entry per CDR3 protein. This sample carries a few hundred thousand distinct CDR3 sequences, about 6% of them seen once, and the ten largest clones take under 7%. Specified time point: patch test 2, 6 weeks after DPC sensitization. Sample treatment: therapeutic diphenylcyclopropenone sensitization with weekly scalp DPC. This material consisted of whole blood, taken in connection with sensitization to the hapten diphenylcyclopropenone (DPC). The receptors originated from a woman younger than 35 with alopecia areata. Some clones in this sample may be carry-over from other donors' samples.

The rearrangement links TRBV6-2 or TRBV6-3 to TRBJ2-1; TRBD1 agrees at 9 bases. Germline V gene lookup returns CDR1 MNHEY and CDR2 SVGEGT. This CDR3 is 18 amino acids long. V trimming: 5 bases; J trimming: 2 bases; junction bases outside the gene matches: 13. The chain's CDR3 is CASSPSPKWTGAYNEQFF. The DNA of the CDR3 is TGTGCCAGCAGTCCAAGCCCCAAGTGGACAGGGGCCTACAATGAGCAGTTCTTC.

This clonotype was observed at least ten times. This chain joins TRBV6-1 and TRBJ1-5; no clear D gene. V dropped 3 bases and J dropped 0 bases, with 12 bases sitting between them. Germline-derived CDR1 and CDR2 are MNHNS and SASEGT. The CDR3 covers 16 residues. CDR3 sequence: CASSDGILRSNQPQHF. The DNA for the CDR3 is TGTGCCAGCAGTGACGGGATCCTCCGTAGCAATCAGCCCCAGCATTTT.

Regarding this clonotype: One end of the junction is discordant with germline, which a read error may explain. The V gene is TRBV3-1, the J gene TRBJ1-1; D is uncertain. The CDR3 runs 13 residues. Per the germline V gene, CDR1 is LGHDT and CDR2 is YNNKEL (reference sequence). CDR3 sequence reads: CVSSDAGYTEAFF. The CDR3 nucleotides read TGTGTCAGCAGCGACGCGGGATACACTGAAGCTTTCTTT.

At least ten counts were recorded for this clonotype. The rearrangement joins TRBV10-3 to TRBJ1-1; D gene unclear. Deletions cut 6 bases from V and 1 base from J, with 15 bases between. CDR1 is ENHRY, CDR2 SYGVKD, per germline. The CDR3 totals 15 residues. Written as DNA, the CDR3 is TGTGCCATCAGGGAGCCTTTAACAGAGAACACTGAAGCTTTCTTT. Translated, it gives CAIREPLTENTEAFF.

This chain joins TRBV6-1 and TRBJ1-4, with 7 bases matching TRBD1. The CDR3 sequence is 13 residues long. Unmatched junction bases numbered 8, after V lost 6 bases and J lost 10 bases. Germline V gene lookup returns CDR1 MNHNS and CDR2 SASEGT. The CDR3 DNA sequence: TGTGCCAGCAGCAACAGGGGAGAGGTAAAACTGTTTTTT. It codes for CASSNRGEVKLFF.

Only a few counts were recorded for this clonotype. The CDR3: CASSQDSMSPSYEQYF. CDR3 DNA: TGCGCCAGCAGCCAAGACAGCATGTCGCCTTCTTACGAGCAGTACTTC. The V call is TRBV4-3, the J call TRBJ2-7; D is unresolved. The length of the CDR3 is 16 residues. Per the germline V gene, CDR1 is LGHNA and CDR2 is YSLEER. Trimming left V 0 bases short and J 4 bases short, with 16 bases between.

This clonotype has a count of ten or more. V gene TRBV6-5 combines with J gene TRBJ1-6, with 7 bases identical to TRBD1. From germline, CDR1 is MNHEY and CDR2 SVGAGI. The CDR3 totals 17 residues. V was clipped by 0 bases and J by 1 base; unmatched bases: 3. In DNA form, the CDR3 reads TGTGCCAGCAGTTACTCGGCCAGGGGGTCCTATAATTCACCCCTCCACTTT. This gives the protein CASSYSARGSYNSPLHF.

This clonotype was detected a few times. This CDR3 is CATSDPGTGPADTQYF. The CDR3 DNA reads as TGTGCCACCAGTGATCCCGGAACAGGGCCCGCAGATACGCAGTATTTT. The rearrangement links TRBV24-1 to TRBJ2-3; perhaps TRBD1 as D (6 bases). The germline V and J ends were trimmed by 3 bases and 4 bases, with 16 bases remaining between them. The CDR3 length is 16 residues. Germline CDR1 and CDR2: KGHDR and SFDVKD.

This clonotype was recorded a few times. The CDR3 sequence is CASSLTATGTGGYF. DNA of the CDR3: TGTGCCAGCAGCTTGACAGCTACCGGGACAGGGGGCTACTTC. The genes are TRBV11-2 and TRBJ2-4; 12 bases fit TRBD1. This CDR3 has 14 amino acids. Germline CDR1 and CDR2: SGHAT and FQNNGV. With 3 bases clipped from V and 16 bases from J, the junction kept 10 bases outside the gene matches.

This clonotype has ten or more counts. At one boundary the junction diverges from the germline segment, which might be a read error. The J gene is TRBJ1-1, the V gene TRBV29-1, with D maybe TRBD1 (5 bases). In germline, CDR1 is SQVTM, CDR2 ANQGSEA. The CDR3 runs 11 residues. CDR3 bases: TGCAGCGTTGAAGGGACATCCCTGGGGCTCTTT. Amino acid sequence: CSVEGTSLGLF.

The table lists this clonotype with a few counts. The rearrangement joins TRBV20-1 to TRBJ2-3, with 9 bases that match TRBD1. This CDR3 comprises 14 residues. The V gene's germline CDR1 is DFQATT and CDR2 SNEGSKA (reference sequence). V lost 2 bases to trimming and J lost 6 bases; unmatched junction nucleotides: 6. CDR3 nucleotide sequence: TGCAGTGCTAGATCGGACAGGGGATTGGATACGCAGTATTTT. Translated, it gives CSARSDRGLDTQYF.

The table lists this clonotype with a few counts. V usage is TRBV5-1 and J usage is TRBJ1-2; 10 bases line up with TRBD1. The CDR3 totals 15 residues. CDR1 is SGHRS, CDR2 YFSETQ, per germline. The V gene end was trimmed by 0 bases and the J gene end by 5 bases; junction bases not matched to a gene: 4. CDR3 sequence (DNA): TGCGCCAGCAGCTTGGGCTCGGGACAGGGGTATGGCTACACCTTC. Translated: CASSLGSGQGYGYTF.

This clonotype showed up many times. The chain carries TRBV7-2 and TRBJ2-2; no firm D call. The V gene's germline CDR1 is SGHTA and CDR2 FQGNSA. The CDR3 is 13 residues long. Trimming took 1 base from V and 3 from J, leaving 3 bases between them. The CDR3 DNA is TGTGCCAGCAGCTTAGGGGACACCGGGGAGCTGTTTTTT. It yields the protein CASSLGDTGELFF.

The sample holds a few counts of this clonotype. The DNA for the CDR3 is TGTGCCAGCAGCCCCCAGCCAGATACGCAGTATTTT. Translation: CASSPQPDTQYF. The chain uses TRBV3-1 and TRBJ2-3; no reliable D call. This CDR3 has 12 amino acids. CDR1 is LGHDT and CDR2 is YNNKEL in the germline V gene (reference sequence). V was shortened by 4 bases and J by 4 bases, with 6 bases between the two germline ends.

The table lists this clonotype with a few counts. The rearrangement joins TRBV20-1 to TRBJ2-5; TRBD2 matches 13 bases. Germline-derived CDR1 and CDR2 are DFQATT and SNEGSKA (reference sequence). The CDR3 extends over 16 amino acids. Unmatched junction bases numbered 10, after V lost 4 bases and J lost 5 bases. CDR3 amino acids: CSATKPGLAGIETQYF. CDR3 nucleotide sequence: TGCAGTGCTACCAAACCGGGACTAGCGGGGATTGAGACCCAGTACTTC.

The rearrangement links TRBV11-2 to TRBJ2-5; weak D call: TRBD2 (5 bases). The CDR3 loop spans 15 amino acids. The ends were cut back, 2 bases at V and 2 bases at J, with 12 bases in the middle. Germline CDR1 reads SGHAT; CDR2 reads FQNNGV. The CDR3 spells CASSLLSGPQETQYF. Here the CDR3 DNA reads TGTGCCAGCAGCTTACTAAGCGGTCCTCAAGAGACCCAGTACTTC.

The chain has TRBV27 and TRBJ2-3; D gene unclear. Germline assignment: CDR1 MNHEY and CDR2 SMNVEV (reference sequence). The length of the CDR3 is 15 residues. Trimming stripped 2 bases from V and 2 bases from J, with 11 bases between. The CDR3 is CASSLRSVHTDTQYF. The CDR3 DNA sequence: TGTGCCAGCAGTTTAAGGTCCGTACACACAGATACGCAGTATTTT.

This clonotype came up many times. The CDR3 DNA follows: TGTGCCAGCAGTCCTTGGACAGACAATCAGCCCCAGCATTTT. This codes for CASSPWTDNQPQHF. The chain links TRBV14 to TRBJ1-5; D may be TRBD1 (6 bases). Trimming stripped 6 bases from V and 3 bases from J, with 12 bases between. CDR3 length: 14 amino acids. Germline lookup yields CDR1 SGHDN and CDR2 FVKESK.

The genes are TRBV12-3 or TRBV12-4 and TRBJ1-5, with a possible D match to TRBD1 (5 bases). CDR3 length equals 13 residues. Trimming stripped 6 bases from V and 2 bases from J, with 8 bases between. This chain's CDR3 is CASRATGNQPQHF. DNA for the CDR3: TGTGCCAGCAGGGCGACAGGCAATCAGCCCCAGCATTTT.

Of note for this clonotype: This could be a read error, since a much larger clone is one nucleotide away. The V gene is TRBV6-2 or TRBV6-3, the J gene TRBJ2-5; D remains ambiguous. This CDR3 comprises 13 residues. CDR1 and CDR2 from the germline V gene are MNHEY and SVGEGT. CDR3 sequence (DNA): TGTGCCAGCAGTTCAGACTCCCAAGAGACCCAGCACTTC. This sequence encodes CASSSDSQETQHF.

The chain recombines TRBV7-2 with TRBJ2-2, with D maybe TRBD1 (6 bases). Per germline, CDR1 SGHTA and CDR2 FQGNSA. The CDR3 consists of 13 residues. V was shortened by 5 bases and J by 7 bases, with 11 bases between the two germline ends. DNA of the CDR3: TGTGCCAGCAGCGCAACAGGGCACGGGGAGCTGTTTTTT. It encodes CASSATGHGELFF.

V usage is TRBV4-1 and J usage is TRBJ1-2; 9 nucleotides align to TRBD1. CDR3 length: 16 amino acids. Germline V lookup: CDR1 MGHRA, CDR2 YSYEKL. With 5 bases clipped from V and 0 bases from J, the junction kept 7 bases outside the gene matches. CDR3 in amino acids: CASSINRDRANYGYTF. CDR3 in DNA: TGCGCCAGCAGCATAAACCGGGACAGGGCTAACTATGGCTACACCTTC.

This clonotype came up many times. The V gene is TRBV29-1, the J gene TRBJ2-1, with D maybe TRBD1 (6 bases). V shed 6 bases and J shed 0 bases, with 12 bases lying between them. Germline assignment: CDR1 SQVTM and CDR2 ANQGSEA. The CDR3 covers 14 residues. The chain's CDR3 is CSVTTGSSYNEQFF. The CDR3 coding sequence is TGCAGCGTGACAACAGGGAGCTCCTACAATGAGCAGTTCTTC.

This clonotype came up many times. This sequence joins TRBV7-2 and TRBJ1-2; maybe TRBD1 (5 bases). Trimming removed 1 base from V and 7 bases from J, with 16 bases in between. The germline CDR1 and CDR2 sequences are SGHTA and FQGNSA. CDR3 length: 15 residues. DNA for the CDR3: TGTGCCAGCAGCTTAGACCAGGGAGGCTGGTCTGGCTACACCTTC. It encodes CASSLDQGGWSGYTF.

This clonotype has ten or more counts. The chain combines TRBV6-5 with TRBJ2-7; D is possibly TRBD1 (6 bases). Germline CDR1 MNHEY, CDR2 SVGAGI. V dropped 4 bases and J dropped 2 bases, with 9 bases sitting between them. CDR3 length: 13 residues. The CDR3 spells CASSFGTTYEQYF. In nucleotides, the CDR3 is TGTGCCAGCAGTTTTGGGACAACCTACGAGCAGTACTTC.

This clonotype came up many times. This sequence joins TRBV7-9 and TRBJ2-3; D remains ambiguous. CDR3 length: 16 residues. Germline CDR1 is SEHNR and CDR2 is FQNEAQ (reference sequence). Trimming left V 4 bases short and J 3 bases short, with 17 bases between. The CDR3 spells CASSSPYRQATDTQYF. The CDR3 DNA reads TGTGCCAGCAGCTCTCCTTATCGGCAGGCGACAGATACGCAGTATTTT.

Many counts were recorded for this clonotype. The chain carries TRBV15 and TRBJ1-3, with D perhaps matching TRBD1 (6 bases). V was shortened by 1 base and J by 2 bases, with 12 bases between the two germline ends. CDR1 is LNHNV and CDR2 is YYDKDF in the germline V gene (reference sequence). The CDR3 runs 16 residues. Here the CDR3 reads CATSRAGQSTGNTIYF. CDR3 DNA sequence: TGTGCCACCAGCAGAGCCGGACAGTCTACTGGAAACACCATATATTTT.

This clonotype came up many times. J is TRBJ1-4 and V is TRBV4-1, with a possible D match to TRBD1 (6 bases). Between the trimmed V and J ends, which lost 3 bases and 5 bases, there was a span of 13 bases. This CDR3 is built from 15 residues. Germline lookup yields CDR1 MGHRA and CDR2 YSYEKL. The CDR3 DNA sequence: TGCGCCAGCAGCCATGAGCAGGGGAGGAATGAAAAACTGTTTTTT. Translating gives CASSHEQGRNEKLFF.

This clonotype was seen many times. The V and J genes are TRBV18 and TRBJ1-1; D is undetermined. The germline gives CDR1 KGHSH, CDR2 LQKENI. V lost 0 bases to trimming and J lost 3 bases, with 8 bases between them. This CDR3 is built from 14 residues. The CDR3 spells CASSPPVTYTEAFF. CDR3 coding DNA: TGTGCCAGCTCACCACCCGTCACCTACACTGAAGCTTTCTTT.

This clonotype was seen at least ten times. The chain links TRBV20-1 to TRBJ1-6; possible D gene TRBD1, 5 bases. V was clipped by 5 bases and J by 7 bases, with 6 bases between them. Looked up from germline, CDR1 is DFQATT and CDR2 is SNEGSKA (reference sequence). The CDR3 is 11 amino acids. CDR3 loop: CSAWGNSPLHF. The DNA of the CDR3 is TGCAGTGCTTGGGGGAATTCACCCCTCCACTTT.

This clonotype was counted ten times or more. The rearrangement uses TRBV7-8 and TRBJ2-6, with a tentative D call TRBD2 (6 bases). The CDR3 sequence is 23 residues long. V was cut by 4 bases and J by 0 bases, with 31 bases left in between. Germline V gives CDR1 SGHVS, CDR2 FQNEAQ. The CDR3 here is CASSSLRVLGGMYPSSGANVLTF. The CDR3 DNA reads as TGTGCCAGCAGCTCTCTGAGAGTTCTTGGGGGGATGTATCCCTCCTCTGGGGCCAACGTCCTGACTTTC.

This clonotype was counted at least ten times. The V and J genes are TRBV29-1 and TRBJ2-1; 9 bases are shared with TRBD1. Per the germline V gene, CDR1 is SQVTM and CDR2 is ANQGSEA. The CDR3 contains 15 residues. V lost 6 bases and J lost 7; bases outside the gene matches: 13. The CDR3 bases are TGCAGCGTCCCAACCGGGACAGGGTTAGGGAATGAGCAGTTCTTC. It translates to CSVPTGTGLGNEQFF.